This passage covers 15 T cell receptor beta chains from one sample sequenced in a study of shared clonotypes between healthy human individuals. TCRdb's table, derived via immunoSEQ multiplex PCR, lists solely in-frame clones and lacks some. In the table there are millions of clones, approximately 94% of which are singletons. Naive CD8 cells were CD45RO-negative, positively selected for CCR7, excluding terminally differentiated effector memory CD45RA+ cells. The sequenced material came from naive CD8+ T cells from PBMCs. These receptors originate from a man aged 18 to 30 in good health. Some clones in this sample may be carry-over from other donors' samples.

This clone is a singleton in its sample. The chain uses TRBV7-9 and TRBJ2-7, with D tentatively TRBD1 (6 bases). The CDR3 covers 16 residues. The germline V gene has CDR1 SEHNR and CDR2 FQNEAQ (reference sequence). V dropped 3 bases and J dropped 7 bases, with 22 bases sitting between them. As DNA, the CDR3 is TGTGCCAGCAGCTTCTGGACAGTTAGTGATATAAGGGAGCAGTACTTC. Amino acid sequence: CASSFWTVSDIREQYF.

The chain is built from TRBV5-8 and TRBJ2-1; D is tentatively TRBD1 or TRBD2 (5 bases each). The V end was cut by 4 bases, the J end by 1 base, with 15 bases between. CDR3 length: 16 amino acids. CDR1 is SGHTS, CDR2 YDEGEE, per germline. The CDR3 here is CASSPGYEGSYNEQFF. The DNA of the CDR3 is TGTGCCAGCAGCCCGGGTTATGAGGGGTCCTACAATGAGCAGTTCTTC.

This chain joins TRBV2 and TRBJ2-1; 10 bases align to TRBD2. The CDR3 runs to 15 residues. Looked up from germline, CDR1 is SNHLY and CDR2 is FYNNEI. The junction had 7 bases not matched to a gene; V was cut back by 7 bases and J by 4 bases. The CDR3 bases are TGTGCCAGCACTCAAGCGGGAGGGGGATACAATGAGCAGTTCTTC. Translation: CASTQAGGGYNEQFF.

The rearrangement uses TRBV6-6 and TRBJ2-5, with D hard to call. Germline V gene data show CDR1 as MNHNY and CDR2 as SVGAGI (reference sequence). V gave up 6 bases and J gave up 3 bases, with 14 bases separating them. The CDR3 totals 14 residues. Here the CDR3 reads CASSNLDVEETQYF. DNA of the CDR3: TGTGCCAGCAGCAACCTCGACGTAGAAGAGACCCAGTACTTC.

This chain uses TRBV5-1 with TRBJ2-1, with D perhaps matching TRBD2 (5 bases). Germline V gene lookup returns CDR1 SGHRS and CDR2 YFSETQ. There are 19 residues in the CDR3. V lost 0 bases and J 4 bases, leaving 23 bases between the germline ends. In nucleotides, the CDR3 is TGCGCCAGCAGCTTGGCCGGTTCCCTCTCTAGCCTCAAATACAATGAGCAGTTCTTC. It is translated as CASSLAGSLSSLKYNEQFF.

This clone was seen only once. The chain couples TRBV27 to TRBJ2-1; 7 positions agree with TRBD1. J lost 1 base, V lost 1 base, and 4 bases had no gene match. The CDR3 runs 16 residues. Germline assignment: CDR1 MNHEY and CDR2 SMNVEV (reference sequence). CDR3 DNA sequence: TGTGCCAGCAGTTTATTAGGGGGCGCATCCTACAATGAGCAGTTCTTC. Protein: CASSLLGGASYNEQFF.

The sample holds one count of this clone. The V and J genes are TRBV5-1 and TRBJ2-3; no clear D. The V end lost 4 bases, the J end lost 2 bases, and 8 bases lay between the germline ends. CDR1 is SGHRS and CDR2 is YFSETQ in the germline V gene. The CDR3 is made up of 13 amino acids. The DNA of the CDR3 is TGCGCCAGCAGCACAACATACACAGATACGCAGTATTTT. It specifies CASSTTYTDTQYF.

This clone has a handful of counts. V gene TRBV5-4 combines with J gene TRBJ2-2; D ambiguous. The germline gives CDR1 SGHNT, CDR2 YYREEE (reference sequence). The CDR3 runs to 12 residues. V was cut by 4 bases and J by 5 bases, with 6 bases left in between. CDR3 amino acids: CASSGWTGELFF. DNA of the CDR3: TGTGCCAGCAGCGGGTGGACCGGGGAGCTGTTTTTT.

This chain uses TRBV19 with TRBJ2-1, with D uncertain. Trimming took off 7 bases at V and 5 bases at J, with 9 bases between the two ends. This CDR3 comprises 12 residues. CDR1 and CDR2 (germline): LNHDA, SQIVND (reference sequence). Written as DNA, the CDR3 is TGTGCCAGTATGGCCTACAACAATGAGCAGTTCTTC. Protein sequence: CASMAYNNEQFF.

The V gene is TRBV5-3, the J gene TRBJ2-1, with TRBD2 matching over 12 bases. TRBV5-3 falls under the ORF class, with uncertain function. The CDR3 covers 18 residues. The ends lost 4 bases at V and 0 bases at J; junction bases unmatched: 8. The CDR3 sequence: CARSKGLAGRSSYNEQFF. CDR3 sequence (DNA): TGTGCCAGAAGCAAGGGACTAGCGGGCAGGAGCTCCTACAATGAGCAGTTCTTC.

In DNA form, the CDR3 reads TGTGCCAGCAGTTTATGGGGGGGTAGCGAGACCCAGTACTTC. This codes for CASSLWGGSETQYF. The chain joins TRBV27 to TRBJ2-5; 7 bases are a match to TRBD2. The CDR3 contains 14 residues. Losses at the gene ends were 1 base for V and 5 bases for J; bases not matched to a gene: 4. CDR1 is MNHEY and CDR2 is SMNVEV in the germline V gene (reference sequence).

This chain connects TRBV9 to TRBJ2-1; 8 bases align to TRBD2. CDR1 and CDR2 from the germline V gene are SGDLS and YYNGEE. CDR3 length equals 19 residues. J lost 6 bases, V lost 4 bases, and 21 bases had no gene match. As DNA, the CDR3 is TGTGCCAGCAGCTACTACCACATAGCGGGACCAAATATAGGCAATGAGCAGTTCTTC. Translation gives CASSYYHIAGPNIGNEQFF.

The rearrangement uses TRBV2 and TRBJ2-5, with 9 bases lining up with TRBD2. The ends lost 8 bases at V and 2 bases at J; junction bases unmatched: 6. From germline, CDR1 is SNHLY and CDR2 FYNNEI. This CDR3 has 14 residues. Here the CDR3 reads CASGGRGNQETQYF. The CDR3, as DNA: TGTGCCAGCGGCGGGAGGGGCAATCAAGAGACCCAGTACTTC.

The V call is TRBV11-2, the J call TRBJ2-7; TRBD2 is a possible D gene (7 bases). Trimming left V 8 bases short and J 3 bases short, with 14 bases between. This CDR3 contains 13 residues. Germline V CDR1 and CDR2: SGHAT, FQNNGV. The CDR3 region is CASGAGAYYEQYF. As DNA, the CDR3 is TGTGCCAGCGGCGCGGGGGCTTACTACGAGCAGTACTTC.

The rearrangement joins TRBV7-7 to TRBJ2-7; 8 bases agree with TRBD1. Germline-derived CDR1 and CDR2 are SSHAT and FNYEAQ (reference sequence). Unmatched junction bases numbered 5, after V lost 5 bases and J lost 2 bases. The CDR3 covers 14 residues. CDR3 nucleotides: TGTGCCAGCAGCCCCGGGACAGGAACCTACGAGCAGTACTTC. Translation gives CASSPGTGTYEQYF.